A selection of T cell receptor beta chains follows, all from one sample in a study of OX40 agonist ivuxolimab in advanced cancers. The table came from immunoSEQ multiplex PCR; TCRdb's copy has only in-frame clones and leaves some out. The sample has over 15,000 clones, about 86% seen once. The input for sequencing was CD4+ or CD8+ T cells sorted from blood, taken in a trial of the OX40 agonist ivuxolimab. The receptors here all came from an adult with an advanced solid tumor such as melanoma, head and neck, liver or kidney cancer. Each CDR3 is given with its conserved first and last residue. The D gene is left open where the match is weak. A row's size may be missing; if present it is once, few, many or a size class.

CDR3 DNA,CDR3 protein,D gene,clone size,J gene,V gene
TGTGCCAGCAGCCCCCGGGACTCGGCCTACGAGCAGTACTTC,CASSPRDSAYEQYF,.,.,TRBJ2-7,TRBV7-9
TGCAGCGCCGTCAGGGCTCTATATAGCACAGATACGCAGTATTTT,CSAVRALYSTDTQYF,.,.,TRBJ2-3,TRBV29-1
TGTGCCAGTAGTGAGTTACAGGGAGTCACTGAAGCTTTCTTT,CASSELQGVTEAFF,.,.,TRBJ1-1,TRBV19
TGTGCCTGGAGCGAGGGACTAGCGGCCACAGATACGCAGTATTTT,CAWSEGLAATDTQYF,TRBD2,.,TRBJ2-3,TRBV30
TGTGCCAGCAGCTTAGGCCTGAACACTGAAGCTTTCTTT,CASSLGLNTEAFF,.,.,TRBJ1-1,TRBV13
TGTGCCAGCAGCTTAGCCGCTTCAGGTTACTCCTACGAGCAGTACTTC,CASSLAASGYSYEQYF,.,.,TRBJ2-7,TRBV7-2
TGTGCCAGCAGTGATTTCAATTCACCCCTCCACTTT,CASSDFNSPLHF,.,once,TRBJ1-6,TRBV2
TGTGCCTGGAGTGTGAGTGTCGAGCAGTACTTC,CAWSVSVEQYF,.,.,TRBJ2-7,TRBV30
TGTGCCAGCAGCTCAAGAGGTGGCCAAGAGACCCAGTACTTC,CASSSRGGQETQYF,.,.,TRBJ2-5,TRBV5-5
TGTGCCAGCAGTGAAGCGGGAGACACAGATACGCAGTATTTT,CASSEAGDTDTQYF,.,.,TRBJ2-3,TRBV6-1
TGTGCCAGCAGTGCCACCGGGACTAGCGGAAACCCCTACGAGCAGTACTTC,CASSATGTSGNPYEQYF,TRBD2,.,TRBJ2-7,TRBV6-1
TGCAGCGTTGAGGTAGCGGGAGGGCCGGTCGAGCAGTACTTC,CSVEVAGGPVEQYF,TRBD2,.,TRBJ2-7,TRBV29-1
TGCGCCAGCAGCCCGGGGACAGCAGATACGCAGTATTTT,CASSPGTADTQYF,TRBD1,.,TRBJ2-3,TRBV5-1